This T cell receptor beta chain was recorded in a study of shared clonotypes between healthy human individuals. Data came from immunoSEQ multiplex PCR; TCRdb stores just in-frame clones and leaves some out. This sample has more than 2 million clones, with more than 90% found just once. What was sequenced was naive CD4+ T cells sorted from blood. Described subset: CD45RA+ positively selected. The receptor's source is a man between 18 and 29 years old in good health.

As DNA, the CDR3 is TGTGCCAGCAGCGTTCTGGATGGGGGAAGGAGCTATGGCTACACCTTC. Translation gives CASSVLDGGRSYGYTF. V usage is TRBV9 and J usage is TRBJ1-2; the D gene is possibly TRBD1 (5 bases). Trimming cost V 2 bases and J 4 bases, with 18 bases left between them. The CDR3 length is 16 residues. Germline V gene lookup returns CDR1 SGDLS and CDR2 YYNGEE.